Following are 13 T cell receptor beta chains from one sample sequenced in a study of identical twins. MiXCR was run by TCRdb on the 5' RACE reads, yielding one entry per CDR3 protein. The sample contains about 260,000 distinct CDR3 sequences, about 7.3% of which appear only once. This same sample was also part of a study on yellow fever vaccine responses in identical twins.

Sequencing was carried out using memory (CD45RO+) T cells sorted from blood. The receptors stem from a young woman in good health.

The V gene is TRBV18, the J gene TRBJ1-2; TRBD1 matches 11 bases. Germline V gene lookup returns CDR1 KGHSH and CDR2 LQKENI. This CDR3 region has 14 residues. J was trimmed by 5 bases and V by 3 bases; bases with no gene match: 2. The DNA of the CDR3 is TGTGCCAGCTCACCGGGACAGGGGGTTTATGGCTACACCTTC. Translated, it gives CASSPGQGVYGYTF.

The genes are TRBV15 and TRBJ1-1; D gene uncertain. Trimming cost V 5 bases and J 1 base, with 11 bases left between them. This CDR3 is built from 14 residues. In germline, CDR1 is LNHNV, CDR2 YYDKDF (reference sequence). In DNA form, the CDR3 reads TGTGCCACCAGCCCGCCGTTGGGGAACACTGAAGCTTTCTTT. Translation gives CATSPPLGNTEAFF.

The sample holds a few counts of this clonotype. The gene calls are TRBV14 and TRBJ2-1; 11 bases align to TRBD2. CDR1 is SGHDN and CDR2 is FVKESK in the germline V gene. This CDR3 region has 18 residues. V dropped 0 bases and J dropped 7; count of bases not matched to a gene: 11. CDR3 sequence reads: CASSQETAIIAGGNEQFF. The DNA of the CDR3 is TGTGCCAGCAGCCAAGAAACGGCAATTATAGCGGGAGGGAATGAGCAGTTCTTC.

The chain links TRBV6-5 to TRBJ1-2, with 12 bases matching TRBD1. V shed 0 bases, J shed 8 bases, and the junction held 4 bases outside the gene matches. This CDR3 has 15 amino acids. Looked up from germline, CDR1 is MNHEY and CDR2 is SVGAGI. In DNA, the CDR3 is TGTGCCAGCAGTTACTCGCTAGGGACAGGGGGCGGCTACACCTTC. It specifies CASSYSLGTGGGYTF.

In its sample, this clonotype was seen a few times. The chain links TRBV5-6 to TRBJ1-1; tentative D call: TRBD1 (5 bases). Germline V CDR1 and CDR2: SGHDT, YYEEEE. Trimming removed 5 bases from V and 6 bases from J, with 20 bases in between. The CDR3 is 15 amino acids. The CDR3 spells CASRGVGALRAEAFF. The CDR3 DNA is TGTGCCAGCAGGGGGGTTGGGGCGCTCCGAGCTGAAGCTTTCTTT.

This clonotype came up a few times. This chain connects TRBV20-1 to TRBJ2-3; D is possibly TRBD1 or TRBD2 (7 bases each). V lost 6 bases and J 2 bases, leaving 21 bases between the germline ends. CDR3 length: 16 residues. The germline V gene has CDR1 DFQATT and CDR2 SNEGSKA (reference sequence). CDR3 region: CSATGRGDRATDTQYF. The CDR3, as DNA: TGCAGTGCAACAGGGAGGGGGGACAGAGCCACAGATACGCAGTATTTT.

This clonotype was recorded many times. The CDR3 DNA reads TGCAGTGCTAGAATATCAGAGACCCAGTACTTC. This gives the protein CSARISETQYF. The chain joins TRBV20-1 to TRBJ2-5; D is unresolved. The CDR3 has 11 amino acids. V lost 2 bases, J lost 4 bases, and 5 bases lay in between. Germline CDR1 reads DFQATT; CDR2 reads SNEGSKA (reference sequence).

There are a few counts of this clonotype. This chain's CDR3 is CAISARGGQGGEQFF. DNA of the CDR3: TGTGCCATCAGCGCTCGAGGTGGGCAGGGGGGAGAGCAGTTCTTC. V gene TRBV10-3 combines with J gene TRBJ2-1; D may be TRBD1 (7 bases). In germline, CDR1 is ENHRY, CDR2 SYGVKD. The CDR3 loop spans 15 amino acids. V was cut by 6 bases and J by 10 bases, with 22 bases left in between.

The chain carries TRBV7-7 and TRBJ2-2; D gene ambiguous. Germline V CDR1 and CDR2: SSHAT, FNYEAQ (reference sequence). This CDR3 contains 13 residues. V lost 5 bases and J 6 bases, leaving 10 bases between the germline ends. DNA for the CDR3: TGTGCCAGCAGCCCCCACGCCGCCGGGGAGCTGTTTTTT. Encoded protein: CASSPHAAGELFF.

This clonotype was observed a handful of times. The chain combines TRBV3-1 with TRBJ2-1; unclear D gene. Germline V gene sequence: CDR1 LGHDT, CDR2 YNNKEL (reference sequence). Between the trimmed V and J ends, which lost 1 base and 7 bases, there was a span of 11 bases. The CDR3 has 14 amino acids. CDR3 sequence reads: CASSQVPIVNEQFF. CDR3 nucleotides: TGTGCCAGCAGCCAAGTACCTATAGTAAATGAGCAGTTCTTC.

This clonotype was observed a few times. The CDR3 region has the DNA TGCGCCAGCAGCCTTGAAGGTACGAACACTGAAGCTTTCTTT. This codes for CASSLEGTNTEAFF. The chain combines TRBV4-1 with TRBJ1-1; D is ambiguous. V was shortened by 4 bases and J by 1 base, with 10 bases between the two germline ends. This CDR3 comprises 14 residues. Per the germline V gene, CDR1 is MGHRA and CDR2 is YSYEKL.

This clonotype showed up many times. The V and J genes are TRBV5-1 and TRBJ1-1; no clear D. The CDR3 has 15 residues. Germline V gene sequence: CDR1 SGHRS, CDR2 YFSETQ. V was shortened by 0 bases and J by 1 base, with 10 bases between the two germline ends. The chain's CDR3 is CASSLDWSRNTEAFF. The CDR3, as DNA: TGCGCCAGCAGCTTGGACTGGTCCAGGAACACTGAAGCTTTCTTT. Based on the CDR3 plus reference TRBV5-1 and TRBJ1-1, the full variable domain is KAGVTQTPRYLIKTRGQQVTLSCSPISGHRSVSWYQQTPGQGLQFLFEYFSETQRNKGNFPGRFSGRQFSNSRSEMNVSTLELGDSALYLCASSLDWSRNTEAFFGQGTRLTVV.

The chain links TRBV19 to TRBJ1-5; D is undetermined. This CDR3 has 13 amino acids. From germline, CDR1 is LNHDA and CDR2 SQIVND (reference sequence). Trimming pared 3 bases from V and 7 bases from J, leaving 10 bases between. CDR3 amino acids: CASSIVSEQPQHF. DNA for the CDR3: TGTGCCAGTAGTATCGTCTCAGAGCAGCCCCAGCATTTT.